One and the same sample provided the 31 T cell receptor beta chains below, sequenced in a study of identical twins. TCRdb re-analysed the 5' RACE reads in MiXCR, keeping a single row per CDR3 protein. The repertoire holds 260,000 or so distinct CDR3 sequences, with about 7.5% as singletons. Separately, the same data were catalogued under a study of yellow fever vaccine responses in identical twins.

Material: CD8+ T cells sorted from blood. The receptors stem from a woman aged 18-29 years in good health.

This clonotype has at least ten counts. The chain couples TRBV11-2 to TRBJ1-4; possible D gene TRBD1, 5 bases. Germline V lookup: CDR1 SGHAT, CDR2 FQNNGV. Between the trimmed V and J ends, which lost 2 bases and 7 bases, there was a span of 8 bases. The CDR3 has 13 amino acids. The CDR3 bases are TGTGCCAGCAGCTTACAGGGAGGTGAAAAACTGTTTTTT. Its translation is CASSLQGGEKLFF.

This clonotype was counted a few times. The chain links TRBV4-1 to TRBJ1-1; D is uncertain. Trimming left V 0 bases short and J 0 bases short, with 11 bases between. Germline CDR1 reads MGHRA; CDR2 reads YSYEKL. The CDR3 totals 16 residues. CDR3 amino acids: CASSQDRGYLNTEAFF. The CDR3 DNA is TGCGCCAGCAGCCAAGATCGCGGATACTTGAACACTGAAGCTTTCTTT.

This clonotype was picked up a small number of times. The chain uses TRBV7-9 and TRBJ1-2, with a tentative D call TRBD1 (5 bases). Germline CDR1 reads SEHNR; CDR2 reads FQNEAQ (reference sequence). The CDR3 has 13 amino acids. Trimming shortened V by 2 bases and J by 4 bases, and 8 bases separated the two germline ends. CDR3 in amino acids: CASSLQGAYGYTF. For the CDR3, the DNA is TGTGCCAGCAGCTTACAGGGTGCCTATGGCTACACCTTC.

This clonotype was seen only a few times. CDR3 loop: CASSNGLGREGRNEQFF. For the CDR3, the DNA is TGTGCCAGCAGCAATGGCCTTGGGCGGGAGGGCCGCAATGAGCAGTTCTTC. The gene calls are TRBV2 and TRBJ2-1, with 9 nucleotides matching TRBD2. The germline V gene has CDR1 SNHLY and CDR2 FYNNEI. Trimming at V came to 6 bases and at J to 6 bases, leaving 15 bases not matched to a gene. The CDR3 is made up of 17 amino acids.

This clonotype appeared a few times. V usage is TRBV20-1 and J usage is TRBJ2-2; 8 bases match TRBD2. V was pared by 3 bases and J by 9 bases, with 6 bases of the junction left unmatched. CDR3 length: 13 amino acids. CDR1 is DFQATT, CDR2 SNEGSKA, per germline (reference sequence). The CDR3 loop is CSARGLGNRELFF. In DNA, the CDR3 is TGCAGTGCTAGGGGACTAGGAAATAGGGAGCTGTTTTTT.

This clonotype was seen at least ten times. The CDR3 protein is CSAREGQPYEQYF. CDR3 DNA sequence: TGCAGTGCTAGAGAGGGACAGCCCTACGAGCAGTACTTC. The V and J genes are TRBV20-1 and TRBJ2-7; TRBD1 agrees at 7 bases. This CDR3 is 13 amino acids long. After removal of 0 bases from V and 2 bases from J, the junction contained 1 base not matched to a gene. Germline V gene lookup returns CDR1 DFQATT and CDR2 SNEGSKA (reference sequence).

This clonotype was found a few times. This chain's CDR3 is CASSQDFLAARDTQYF. CDR3 nucleotides: TGCGCCAGCAGCCAAGATTTTCTAGCCGCCCGAGATACGCAGTATTTT. The chain is built from TRBV4-1 and TRBJ2-3; D possibly corresponds to TRBD2 (5 bases). Deletions cut 0 bases from V and 5 bases from J, with 15 bases between. Per germline, CDR1 MGHRA and CDR2 YSYEKL. This CDR3 is 16 amino acids long.

This clonotype has ten or more counts. J is TRBJ2-7 and V is TRBV11-1, with 12 nucleotides matching TRBD2. Germline trimming cut 4 bases from V and 0 bases from J; bases unmatched to any gene: 10. CDR3 size: 18 residues. Germline CDR1 is SGHAT and CDR2 is FQDESV (reference sequence). The CDR3 sequence is CASSSSGTSGYYSYEQYF. For the CDR3, the DNA is TGTGCCAGCAGCTCGAGCGGGACTAGCGGGTATTACTCCTACGAGCAGTACTTC.

The chain has TRBV27 and TRBJ2-7; the D is unclear. V was pared by 6 bases and J by 0 bases, with 6 bases between. The CDR3 has 12 residues. The germline CDR1 and CDR2 sequences are MNHEY and SMNVEV (reference sequence). The CDR3 sequence: CASRGNSYEQYF. The DNA for the CDR3 is TGTGCCAGCAGGGGTAACTCCTACGAGCAGTACTTC.

The chain joins TRBV28 to TRBJ2-7; D perhaps matches TRBD2 (5 bases). This CDR3 contains 15 residues. Trimming removed 3 bases at V and 0 bases at J, with 12 bases between. The V gene's germline CDR1 is MDHEN and CDR2 SYDVKM. The CDR3 spells CASSFSEGSSYEQYF. The CDR3 nucleotides are TGTGCCAGCAGTTTTTCCGAGGGAAGCTCCTACGAGCAGTACTTC.

This clonotype was found a few times. The genes are TRBV7-9 and TRBJ2-7, with D unresolved. The CDR3 sequence is 13 residues long. The germline gives CDR1 SEHNR, CDR2 FQNEAQ (reference sequence). V was shortened by 6 bases and J by 2 bases, with 11 bases between the two germline ends. The CDR3 bases are TGTGCCAGCAGTTTAAATCGGGCCTACGAGCAGTACTTC. This translates into CASSLNRAYEQYF.

The gene calls are TRBV4-1 and TRBJ1-1, with 8 nucleotides matching TRBD1. V gave up 4 bases and J gave up 4 bases; unmatched junction bases: 8. The CDR3 covers 15 residues. CDR1 MGHRA and CDR2 YSYEKL come from the germline V gene. In DNA, the CDR3 is TGCGCCAGCAGCCGCCAAGGGACAGGCTCCACTGAAGCTTTCTTT. This translates into CASSRQGTGSTEAFF.

This clonotype has just one count. This rearrangement joins TRBV2 to TRBJ2-3; D tentatively fits TRBD1 or TRBD2 (5 bases each). The length of the CDR3 is 13 residues. CDR1 SNHLY and CDR2 FYNNEI come from the germline V gene. Between the trimmed V and J ends, which lost 11 bases and 0 bases, there was a span of 12 bases. The CDR3 coding sequence is TGTGCCTGGACACTAGGGAGCACAGATACGCAGTATTTT. It specifies CAWTLGSTDTQYF.

The chain links TRBV7-2 to TRBJ2-3; 7 bases agree with TRBD2. Unmatched junction bases numbered 12, after V lost 6 bases and J lost 0 bases. This CDR3 is 17 amino acids long. The germline CDR1 and CDR2 sequences are SGHTA and FQGNSA. This CDR3 is CASRGILAVSSTDTQYF. Written as DNA, the CDR3 is TGTGCCAGCAGGGGGATCCTAGCGGTCTCTAGCACAGATACGCAGTATTTT. Full variable domain (remainder filled in from reference TRBV7-2 and TRBJ2-3): GAGVSQSPSNKVTEKGKDVELRCDPISGHTALYWYRQSLGQGLEFLIYFQGNSAPDKSGLPSDRFSAERTGGSVSTLTIQRTQQEDSAVYLCASRGILAVSSTDTQYFGPGTRLTVL.

This clonotype came up many times. The gene calls are TRBV6-5 and TRBJ2-7; D gene uncertain. Germline values: CDR1 MNHEY, CDR2 SVGAGI. This CDR3 is 19 amino acids long. V shed 6 bases and J shed 6 bases, with 33 bases lying between them. CDR3 protein: CASSLYTSLSEEAVGEQYF. For the CDR3, the DNA is TGTGCCAGCAGCTTGTACACCTCCTTGAGTGAGGAAGCAGTGGGCGAGCAGTACTTC.

The chain has TRBV20-1 and TRBJ2-3; 12 bases are shared with TRBD2. This CDR3 is built from 18 residues. Germline V gene sequence: CDR1 DFQATT, CDR2 SNEGSKA (reference sequence). Trimming removed 4 bases from V and 5 bases from J; junction bases left unmatched: 16. The CDR3, as DNA: TGCAGTGCTAACACCTTATGGGCTAGCGGGGGGGGGATAGATACGCAGTATTTT. Protein product: CSANTLWASGGGIDTQYF.

The chain couples TRBV28 to TRBJ2-7; the D gene could be TRBD1 or TRBD2 (7 bases each). Germline loops: CDR1 MDHEN, CDR2 SYDVKM. The CDR3 runs to 13 residues. The V gene lost 7 bases and the J gene lost 6 bases, with 16 bases spanning the gap. The CDR3 DNA sequence: TGTGCCAGCAAGTTCCAGGGGGGGCGCGAGCAGTACGTC. It is translated as CASKFQGGREQYV.

The chain links TRBV15 to TRBJ1-6; weak D call: TRBD1 (5 bases). This CDR3 has 14 amino acids. V was clipped by 3 bases and J by 6 bases, with 9 bases between them. The germline gives CDR1 LNHNV, CDR2 YYDKDF (reference sequence). The CDR3 here is CATSSWGFNSPLHF. The CDR3 DNA follows: TGTGCCACCAGCAGTTGGGGGTTTAATTCACCCCTCCACTTT.

The V call is TRBV5-1, the J call TRBJ1-2; perhaps TRBD1 as D (6 bases). Trimming took off 5 bases at V and 4 bases at J, with 12 bases between the two ends. The CDR3 runs 13 residues. CDR1 and CDR2 from the germline V gene are SGHRS and YFSETQ. Written as DNA, the CDR3 is TGCGCCAGCAGACACAGGGTTGGCTATGGCTACACCTTC. It specifies CASRHRVGYGYTF.

This clonotype was counted a few times. The gene calls are TRBV2 and TRBJ1-1; TRBD1 is a possible D gene (6 bases). V was cut by 4 bases and J by 1 base, with 10 bases left in between. This CDR3 comprises 14 residues. Germline V CDR1 and CDR2: SNHLY, FYNNEI. The DNA for the CDR3 is TGTGCCAGCAGTGCGGGACATCGGAACACTGAAGCTTTCTTT. Its protein product is CASSAGHRNTEAFF.

This clonotype occurred a few times. The chain recombines TRBV15 with TRBJ2-1; 9 nucleotides match TRBD2. The CDR3 is 16 amino acids. Germline CDR1 is LNHNV and CDR2 is YYDKDF (reference sequence). Trimming removed 0 bases from V and 5 bases from J; junction bases left unmatched: 5. The CDR3 here is CATSRDASSGNNEQFF. CDR3 DNA sequence: TGTGCCACCAGCAGAGATGCGTCTAGCGGGAACAATGAGCAGTTCTTC.

This clonotype was found a few times. V and J are TRBV4-1 and TRBJ2-2; D perhaps matches TRBD2 (5 bases). The CDR3 length is 17 residues. Per germline, CDR1 MGHRA and CDR2 YSYEKL. The ends were cut back, 4 bases at V and 5 bases at J, with 20 bases in the middle. CDR3 loop: CASSRSGPPQRTGELFF. The CDR3 bases are TGCGCCAGCAGCCGAAGCGGCCCTCCACAAAGAACCGGGGAGCTGTTTTTT.

This clonotype was seen only a few times. The chain combines TRBV29-1 with TRBJ2-1, with TRBD2 matching over 8 bases. V lost 5 bases to trimming and J lost 6 bases; unmatched junction nucleotides: 6. Germline V gene lookup returns CDR1 SQVTM and CDR2 ANQGSEA. The CDR3 has 13 residues. In DNA, the CDR3 is TGCAGCGTTACCGGGACTAGTTTCAATGAGCAGTTCTTC. This sequence encodes CSVTGTSFNEQFF.

This clonotype was seen repeatedly, ten times or more. The V call is TRBV29-1, the J call TRBJ1-2; 7 nucleotides match TRBD1. V lost 3 bases, J lost 7 bases, and 8 bases stayed unmatched. Germline V lookup: CDR1 SQVTM, CDR2 ANQGSEA. The CDR3 is 13 amino acids. This chain's CDR3 is CSVDAEGARGYTF. The CDR3 DNA is TGCAGCGTTGATGCGGAGGGGGCGCGTGGCTACACCTTC.

At least ten counts were recorded for this clonotype. V usage is TRBV20-1 and J usage is TRBJ2-2; 8 nucleotides agree with TRBD2. Germline V gene data show CDR1 as DFQATT and CDR2 as SNEGSKA (reference sequence). CDR3 length equals 15 residues. V gave up 0 bases and J gave up 3 bases; unmatched junction bases: 3. The CDR3 DNA reads as TGCAGTGCTAGAGATGGTAGCGGGGACACCGGGGAGCTGTTTTTT. Translating gives CSARDGSGDTGELFF.

In its sample, this clonotype was seen a few times. DNA for the CDR3: TGCGCCAGCAGCCAACTCGGGACTAGCGTCGGCATCAATGAGCAGTTCTTC. Translation: CASSQLGTSVGINEQFF. V gene TRBV4-1 combines with J gene TRBJ2-1; TRBD2 aligns across 10 bases. The J segment lost 6 bases and the V segment lost 2 bases, leaving 10 bases of the junction unmatched. CDR1 is MGHRA and CDR2 is YSYEKL in the germline V gene. The CDR3 runs 17 residues.

In its sample, this clonotype was seen a few times. This chain joins TRBV7-3 and TRBJ2-5, with 8 positions matching TRBD1. Per the germline V gene, CDR1 is SGHTA and CDR2 is FQGTGA. V was pared by 5 bases and J by 5 bases, with 10 bases of the junction left unmatched. There are 15 residues in the CDR3. CDR3: CASSPIPDREETQYF. The CDR3 nucleotides read TGTGCCAGCAGCCCAATCCCGGACAGGGAGGAGACCCAGTACTTC. Supplemented by reference TRBV7-3 and TRBJ2-5, the full variable domain reads GAGVSQTPSNKVTEKGKYVELRCDPISGHTALYWYRQSLGQGPEFLIYFQGTGAADDSGLPNDRFFAVRPEGSVSTLKIQRTERGDSAVYLCASSPIPDREETQYFGPGTRLLVL.

This clonotype was counted between two and nine times. This chain uses TRBV5-1 with TRBJ2-1; TRBD1 matches at 10 bases. CDR3 length equals 16 residues. The germline V gene has CDR1 SGHRS and CDR2 YFSETQ. The J segment lost 6 bases and the V segment lost 1 base, leaving 7 bases of the junction unmatched. CDR3 sequence (DNA): TGCGCCAGCAGCTTGCCAGGGACAGGGGAATTCAATGAGCAGTTCTTC. Translating it yields CASSLPGTGEFNEQFF.

This clonotype occurred many times. The CDR3 protein is CASSQDGEGEADTQYF. The CDR3 DNA follows: TGTGCCAGCAGCCAAGATGGCGAGGGAGAGGCAGATACGCAGTATTTT. The V call is TRBV4-2, the J call TRBJ2-3, with D possibly matching TRBD2 (5 bases). Per the germline V gene, CDR1 is LGHNA and CDR2 is YNFKEQ. V was shortened by 0 bases and J by 4 bases, with 14 bases between the two germline ends. The CDR3 is 16 residues long.

This clonotype was observed many times. The genes are TRBV2 and TRBJ1-3; TRBD1 might be the D (6 bases). V was clipped by 6 bases and J by 0 bases, with 12 bases between them. The CDR3 extends over 15 amino acids. CDR1 SNHLY and CDR2 FYNNEI come from the germline V gene. The CDR3 DNA sequence: TGTGCCAGCAGGAGGGACATCAGCTCTGGAAACACCATATATTTT. Its protein product is CASRRDISSGNTIYF.

This clonotype came up many times. The chain couples TRBV7-9 to TRBJ2-2; D is unclear. CDR1 SEHNR and CDR2 FQNEAQ come from the germline V gene (reference sequence). V was pared by 1 base and J by 1 base, with 10 bases between. The CDR3 contains 16 residues. The CDR3 DNA follows: TGTGCCAGCAGCTTAGAATTGGTCTTGAACACCGGGGAGCTGTTTTTT. This encodes CASSLELVLNTGELFF.